The 32 T cell receptor beta chains in this list originate from one sample, sequenced in a study of blood T cell repertoires in COVID-19. TCRdb's table, derived via immunoSEQ multiplex PCR, lists solely in-frame clones and lacks some. Of roughly 140,000 clones listed, over 80% are singletons. Sequenced input: peripheral blood. All receptors derive from a woman older than 75 with acute or convalescent COVID-19.

The chain is built from TRBV2 and TRBJ2-2, with a weak D call TRBD1 (5 bases). CDR1 SNHLY and CDR2 FYNNEI come from the germline V gene. Deletions cut 2 bases from V and 2 bases from J, with 9 bases between. The CDR3 is 15 residues long. The CDR3 protein is CASSELQGNTGELFF. The CDR3 nucleotides read TGTGCCAGCAGTGAATTGCAGGGTAACACCGGGGAGCTGTTTTTT.

V usage is TRBV7-2 and J usage is TRBJ2-7, with 8 bases that match TRBD2. Unmatched junction bases numbered 1, after V lost 0 bases and J lost 3 bases. This CDR3 is built from 14 residues. The germline gives CDR1 SGHTA, CDR2 FQGNSA. CDR3 DNA: TGTGCCAGCAGCTTAGCCCGGGGGGGCTACGAGCAGTACTTC. This translates into CASSLARGGYEQYF.

The genes are TRBV5-6 and TRBJ1-1, with a tentative D call TRBD1 (6 bases). The CDR3 spans 16 residues. Germline CDR1 reads SGHDT; CDR2 reads YYEEEE. V dropped 4 bases and J dropped 0 bases, with 16 bases sitting between them. The CDR3 sequence is CASSTQGPLLNTEAFF. The DNA for the CDR3 is TGTGCCAGCAGCACACAGGGCCCGCTATTGAACACTGAAGCTTTCTTT.

The table lists this clone with a count of one. The chain combines TRBV7-9 with TRBJ2-2; TRBD2 matches 11 bases. The V gene's germline CDR1 is SEHNR and CDR2 FQNEAQ (reference sequence). Trimming cost V 4 bases and J 0 bases; bases outside gene matches: 7. The CDR3 loop spans 18 amino acids. This chain's CDR3 is CASSSPPSGGTNTGELFF. Written as DNA, the CDR3 is TGTGCCAGCAGCTCGCCCCCTAGCGGGGGGACGAACACCGGGGAGCTGTTTTTT.

This rearrangement joins TRBV3-1 (or the pseudogene TRBV3-2) to TRBJ1-1; possibly TRBD1 for D (6 bases). The CDR3 is 14 residues long. Deletions cut 4 bases from V and 4 bases from J, with 13 bases between. Germline CDR1 and CDR2: LGHDT and YNNKEL (reference sequence). CDR3 in amino acids: CASSPVQGSTEAFF. CDR3 nucleotides: TGTGCCAGCAGCCCGGTTCAGGGGTCCACTGAAGCTTTCTTT.

The J gene is TRBJ1-5, the V gene TRBV18, with unresolved D. V was shortened by 2 bases and J by 7 bases, with 15 bases between the two germline ends. From germline, CDR1 is KGHSH and CDR2 LQKENI. The CDR3 totals 15 residues. CDR3 sequence: CASSPGQQFGQPQHF. The CDR3 coding sequence is TGTGCCAGCTCACCAGGGCAGCAATTTGGGCAGCCCCAGCATTTT.

V and J are TRBV7-8 and TRBJ2-1; no definite D call. Trimming shortened V by 1 base and J by 8 bases, and 12 bases separated the two germline ends. Germline CDR1 is SGHVS and CDR2 is FQNEAQ. The CDR3 sequence is 14 residues long. The CDR3 bases are TGTGCCAGCAGCTTAGTGTCTAGTAGCTATGAGCAGTTCTTC. It is translated as CASSLVSSSYEQFF.

V usage is TRBV6-5 and J usage is TRBJ2-7, with a weak D call TRBD2 (6 bases). The germline V and J ends were trimmed by 0 bases and 1 base, with 10 bases remaining between them. The CDR3 is 15 residues long. The germline V gene has CDR1 MNHEY and CDR2 SVGAGI. The CDR3 nucleotides read TGTGCCAGCAGTTACTCCGGGACTTTTTCCTACGAGCAGTACTTC. This sequence encodes CASSYSGTFSYEQYF.

The V and J genes are TRBV9 and TRBJ1-3; no definite D call. The germline V gene has CDR1 SGDLS and CDR2 YYNGEE. V was shortened by 3 bases and J by 0 bases, with 13 bases between the two germline ends. This CDR3 is built from 16 residues. CDR3 sequence: CASSGAGPSSGNTIYF. CDR3 bases: TGTGCCAGCAGCGGAGCAGGCCCTTCCTCTGGAAACACCATATATTTT.

CDR3 loop: CASSQEQGFPSYEQYF. CDR3 coding DNA: TGCGCCAGCAGCCAAGAACAGGGGTTTCCTTCCTACGAGCAGTACTTC. This chain links TRBV4-3 with TRBJ2-7; TRBD1 matches 7 bases. Trimming took 0 bases from V and 1 from J; bases not matched to a gene: 6. Germline lookup yields CDR1 LGHNA and CDR2 YSLEER. The CDR3 totals 16 residues.

The V call is TRBV5-1, the J call TRBJ1-1; D unclear. The ends were cut back, 6 bases at V and 1 base at J, with 10 bases in the middle. CDR3 length equals 13 residues. In germline, CDR1 is SGHRS, CDR2 YFSETQ. This CDR3 reads CASTPSGNTEAFF. The DNA for the CDR3 is TGCGCCAGCACCCCCAGTGGGAACACTGAAGCTTTCTTT.

The rearrangement links TRBV2 to TRBJ1-2; no clear D gene. Germline V gene sequence: CDR1 SNHLY, CDR2 FYNNEI. CDR3 length: 13 amino acids. The V end was cut by 3 bases, the J end by 2 bases, with 7 bases between. This CDR3 is CASSEAGNYGYTF. The CDR3 nucleotides read TGTGCCAGCAGTGAGGCGGGGAACTATGGCTACACCTTC.

The J gene is TRBJ1-3, the V gene TRBV6-6; D not certain. V was trimmed by 5 bases and J by 1 base, leaving 12 bases between them. Germline assignment: CDR1 MNHNY and CDR2 SVGAGI (reference sequence). This CDR3 region has 15 residues. The CDR3 sequence: CASSRAGVSGNTIYF. DNA for the CDR3: TGTGCCAGCAGTCGGGCAGGTGTTTCTGGAAACACCATATATTTT.

The chain combines TRBV5-1 with TRBJ1-4; 7 nucleotides align to TRBD1. This CDR3 contains 15 residues. CDR1 is SGHRS and CDR2 is YFSETQ in the germline V gene. Unmatched junction bases numbered 7, after V lost 0 bases and J lost 8 bases. The CDR3 region is CASSLVGRGTEKLFF. Here the CDR3 DNA reads TGCGCCAGCAGCTTGGTTGGCAGGGGGACCGAAAAACTGTTTTTT.

The chain is built from TRBV6-5 and TRBJ1-4, with D uncertain. The CDR3 consists of 15 residues. Germline V gene lookup returns CDR1 MNHEY and CDR2 SVGAGI. Trimming took 2 bases from V and 2 from J, leaving 9 bases between them. As DNA, the CDR3 is TGTGCCAGCAGTTACGGCCAGGCGACTAATGAAAAACTGTTTTTT. Encoded protein: CASSYGQATNEKLFF.

The chain couples TRBV6-1 to TRBJ1-1; D might be TRBD1 (5 bases). Trimming cost V 1 base and J 3 bases, with 15 bases left between them. Germline assignment: CDR1 MNHNS and CDR2 SASEGT. There are 16 residues in the CDR3. CDR3 region: CASSEVRLRGYTEAFF. The CDR3 DNA reads as TGTGCCAGCAGTGAAGTGAGGTTAAGGGGTTACACTGAAGCTTTCTTT.

CDR3 sequence (DNA): TGTGCCATCGGAAGGGGGAGTGAGACCCAGTACTTC. Protein: CAIGRGSETQYF. The chain employs TRBV10-3 and TRBJ2-5, with D possibly matching TRBD1 (6 bases). CDR1 ENHRY and CDR2 SYGVKD come from the germline V gene. This CDR3 is built from 12 residues. The V and J ends lost 8 bases and 5 bases respectively, with 12 bases between them.

This chain uses TRBV5-1 with TRBJ1-2; TRBD1 might be the D (5 bases). The V and J ends lost 0 bases and 3 bases respectively, with 9 bases between them. The CDR3 sequence is 14 residues long. Germline V gene lookup returns CDR1 SGHRS and CDR2 YFSETQ. The CDR3 bases are TGCGCCAGCAGCTTGGAACAGGCTTACTATGGCTACACCTTC. Translation gives CASSLEQAYYGYTF.

The chain uses TRBV19 and TRBJ1-2; TRBD1 matches 9 bases. Germline trimming cut 3 bases from V and 3 bases from J; bases unmatched to any gene: 2. The CDR3 spans 14 residues. Germline-derived CDR1 and CDR2 are LNHDA and SQIVND (reference sequence). The CDR3 is CASSMRTGDYGYTF. The CDR3 DNA reads as TGTGCCAGTAGTATGAGGACAGGGGACTATGGCTACACCTTC.

This chain uses TRBV18 with TRBJ2-7; perhaps TRBD1 as D (6 bases). V shed 3 bases and J shed 7 bases, with 16 bases lying between them. Germline CDR1 KGHSH, CDR2 LQKENI. This CDR3 comprises 14 residues. DNA for the CDR3: TGTGCCAGCTCACCTTCCCCAGGGGATCGAGAGCAGTACTTC. This sequence encodes CASSPSPGDREQYF.

The chain recombines TRBV5-1 with TRBJ2-1, with a tentative D call TRBD1 (6 bases). V was clipped by 0 bases and J by 5 bases, with 12 bases between them. There are 15 residues in the CDR3. In germline, CDR1 is SGHRS, CDR2 YFSETQ. The CDR3 bases are TGCGCCAGCAGCTTGGAAGGGGGTATCAACAATGAGCAGTTCTTC. The encoded protein is CASSLEGGINNEQFF.

The rearrangement links TRBV7-6 to TRBJ2-3, with 11 bases lining up with TRBD2. CDR3 size: 15 residues. Trimming removed 4 bases from V and 3 bases from J; junction bases left unmatched: 3. Germline V gene lookup returns CDR1 SGHVS and CDR2 FNYEAQ. This chain's CDR3 is CASSYSGGATDTQYF. The CDR3 DNA reads as TGTGCCAGCAGCTATAGCGGGGGGGCGACAGATACGCAGTATTTT.

The rearrangement joins TRBV6-1 to TRBJ2-7; TRBD1 aligns across 9 bases. Germline values: CDR1 MNHNS, CDR2 SASEGT. This CDR3 contains 15 residues. With V trimmed by 3 bases and J by 4 bases, 7 bases remained unmatched. CDR3: CASSDRDRVRYEQYF. The CDR3 DNA sequence: TGTGCCAGCAGTGACCGGGACAGGGTGAGGTACGAGCAGTACTTC.

The rearrangement uses TRBV29-1 and TRBJ1-1, with a possible D match to TRBD1 (5 bases). The CDR3 length is 14 residues. Per the germline V gene, CDR1 is SQVTM and CDR2 is ANQGSEA. Trimming shortened V by 6 bases and J by 1 base, and 15 bases separated the two germline ends. The CDR3 sequence: CSVAAGTANTEAFF. The CDR3 DNA reads TGCAGCGTGGCCGCTGGGACTGCGAACACTGAAGCTTTCTTT. The whole variable domain, remainder taken from reference TRBV29-1 and TRBJ1-1, is SAVISQKPSRDICQRGTSLTIQCQVDSQVTMMFWYRQQPGQSLTLIATANQGSEATYESGFVIDKFPISRPNLTFSTLTVSNMSPEDSSIYLCSVAAGTANTEAFFGQGTRLTVV.

The sample holds one count of this clone. This sequence joins TRBV29-1 and TRBJ1-1; 8 bases are shared with TRBD1. The junction had 10 bases not matched to a gene; V was cut back by 7 bases and J by 0 bases. Germline-derived CDR1 and CDR2 are SQVTM and ANQGSEA. The CDR3 is 15 residues long. CDR3 DNA: TGCAGCGCCTTAGGGACAGGCTACATGAACACTGAAGCTTTCTTT. Its protein is CSALGTGYMNTEAFF.

The rearrangement links TRBV3-1 (or the pseudogene TRBV3-2) to TRBJ1-1; 8 positions match TRBD1. Germline V gives CDR1 LGHDT, CDR2 YNNKEL (reference sequence). V lost 1 base and J lost 5; bases outside the gene matches: 3. This CDR3 is 14 amino acids long. In DNA, the CDR3 is TGTGCCAGCAGCCAAGGACAGGGGAGGACTGAAGCTTTCTTT. It translates to CASSQGQGRTEAFF.

The chain links TRBV7-2 to TRBJ2-4; 8 nucleotides match TRBD1. The ends lost 5 bases at V and 2 bases at J; junction bases unmatched: 11. CDR1 is SGHTA and CDR2 is FQGNSA in the germline V gene. There are 17 residues in the CDR3. The CDR3 DNA reads TGTGCCAGCAGCCCCGTAGGCTGGGACAGGTCCAAAAACATTCAGTACTTC. It specifies CASSPVGWDRSKNIQYF.

This clone has just one count. V gene TRBV25-1 combines with J gene TRBJ2-1; TRBD2 aligns across 7 bases. Germline V CDR1 and CDR2: MGHDK, SYGVNS. The CDR3 totals 14 residues. The ends lost 2 bases at V and 5 bases at J; junction bases unmatched: 3. The DNA of the CDR3 is TGTGCCAGCAGTGAAGCGGGGGTAGACAATGAGCAGTTCTTC. It specifies CASSEAGVDNEQFF.

This chain joins TRBV5-1 and TRBJ2-1; TRBD1 agrees at 10 bases. With V trimmed by 4 bases and J by 4 bases, 5 bases remained unmatched. Germline values: CDR1 SGHRS, CDR2 YFSETQ. The CDR3 spans 15 residues. The CDR3 is CASSGTGEGYNEQFF. The CDR3 region has the DNA TGCGCCAGCAGCGGGACAGGGGAGGGATACAATGAGCAGTTCTTC.

This clone was detected only once. The CDR3 DNA follows: TGTGCCAGCAGCATTGAGGGGGGGTCACCCCTCCACTTT. Translation gives CASSIEGGSPLHF. The chain recombines TRBV9 with TRBJ1-6; weak D call: TRBD1 (6 bases). V gave up 4 bases and J gave up 10 bases, with 12 bases separating them. The CDR3 spans 13 residues. CDR1 is SGDLS, CDR2 YYNGEE, per germline.

J is TRBJ2-1 and V is TRBV3-1 (or the pseudogene TRBV3-2); D might be TRBD2 (6 bases). Germline V gene sequence: CDR1 LGHDT, CDR2 YNNKEL (reference sequence). CDR3 size: 16 residues. V lost 4 bases and J lost 0, with 13 bases in between. The chain's CDR3 is CASSLTGESSYNEQFF. Written as DNA, the CDR3 is TGTGCCAGCAGCCTTACGGGGGAGAGCTCCTACAATGAGCAGTTCTTC.

This clone has just one count. This sequence joins TRBV2 and TRBJ2-3; 7 bases line up with TRBD2. The J segment lost 3 bases and the V segment lost 4 bases, leaving 7 bases of the junction unmatched. The CDR3 is made up of 15 amino acids. CDR1 and CDR2 from the germline V gene are SNHLY and FYNNEI. The CDR3 spells CASSGGGKRTDTQYF. In DNA form, the CDR3 reads TGTGCCAGCAGTGGGGGGGGAAAACGGACAGATACGCAGTATTTT.